This record concerns one TCR beta chain sequence. These data come from a study of blood T cell repertoires in COVID-19. Methods used by the authors: Estimates of nucleated cell counts were drawn from the amplification of reference gene primers. The protocol was immunoSEQ multiplex PCR, while the TCRdb copy is restricted to in-frame clones and leaves out a portion. That table is the source of V, J and clone size, and D and trimming were worked out from the DNA. The sample has fewer than 350,000 clones, roughly nine tenths seen once. Seattle cases were enrolled at active infection and followed longitudinally. The germline V gene encodes CDR1 WNHNN and CDR2 SYGVQD (reference sequence). Trimming removed 2 bases from V and 4 bases from J, with 32 bases in between. This CDR3 region has 21 residues.

Sequencing used peripheral blood. This clonotype was obtained from a woman aged 30 to 39 with COVID-19, enrolled during active disease. The chain employs TRBV10-1 and TRBJ1-1, with D perhaps matching TRBD1 (5 bases). CDR3 amino acids: CASSESRWGTGSSREGTEAFF. CDR3 in DNA: TGCGCCAGCAGTGAGAGTCGGTGGGGGACCGGGAGTTCAAGGGAGGGCACTGAAGCTTTCTTT.